This T cell receptor beta chain was sequenced during a study of spatial heterogeneity in lung cancer. The sample holds many counts of this clonotype. Single TCR cDNA molecules each had their own unique molecular identifier. TCRdb passed the 5' RACE reads through MiXCR, listing each CDR3 protein once. The sample lists about 15,000 distinct CDR3 sequences, roughly 7.7% occurring once. Time point meaning: sample taken at primary tumor resection. The authors sequenced whole RNA from tumor, nontumor lung or frozen PBMC without sorting. Trimming removed 5 bases at V and 0 bases at J, with 10 bases between. CDR3 length: 14 residues.

The TCR originated in a female donor with early-stage non-small cell lung cancer. The genes are TRBV12-3 or TRBV12-4 and TRBJ2-5; no clear D gene. The specimen was PBMCs, collected at surgery. CDR3 protein: CASSPRTYQETQYF. The CDR3 DNA reads TGTGCCAGCAGTCCTAGGACGTACCAAGAGACCCAGTACTTC.